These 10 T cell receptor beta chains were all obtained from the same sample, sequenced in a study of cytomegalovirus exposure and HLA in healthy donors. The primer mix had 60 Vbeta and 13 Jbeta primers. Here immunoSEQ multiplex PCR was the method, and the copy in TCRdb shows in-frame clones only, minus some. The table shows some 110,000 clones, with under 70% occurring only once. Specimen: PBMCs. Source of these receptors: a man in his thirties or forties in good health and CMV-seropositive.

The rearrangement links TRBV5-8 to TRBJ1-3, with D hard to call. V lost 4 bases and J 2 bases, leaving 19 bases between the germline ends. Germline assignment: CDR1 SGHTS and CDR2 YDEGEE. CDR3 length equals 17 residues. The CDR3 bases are TGTGCCAGCAGCCTGCGGTATTTGTATATTCCTGGAAACACCATATATTTT. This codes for CASSLRYLYIPGNTIYF.

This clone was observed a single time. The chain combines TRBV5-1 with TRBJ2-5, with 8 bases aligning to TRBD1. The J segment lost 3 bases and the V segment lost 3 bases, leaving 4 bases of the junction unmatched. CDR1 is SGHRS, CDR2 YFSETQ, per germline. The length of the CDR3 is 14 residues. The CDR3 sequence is CASSWGQAKETQYF. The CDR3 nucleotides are TGCGCCAGCAGCTGGGGACAGGCGAAAGAGACCCAGTACTTC.

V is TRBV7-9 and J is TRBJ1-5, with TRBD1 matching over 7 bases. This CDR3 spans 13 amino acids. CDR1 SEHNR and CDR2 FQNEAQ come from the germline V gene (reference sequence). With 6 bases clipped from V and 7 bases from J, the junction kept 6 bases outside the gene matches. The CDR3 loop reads CASSRQGGQPQHF. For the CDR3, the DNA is TGTGCCAGCAGTAGACAGGGAGGCCAGCCCCAGCATTTT.

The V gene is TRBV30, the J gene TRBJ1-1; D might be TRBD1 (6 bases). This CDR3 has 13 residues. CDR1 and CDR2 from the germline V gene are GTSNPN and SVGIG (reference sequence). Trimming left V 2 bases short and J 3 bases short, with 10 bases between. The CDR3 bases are TGTGCCTGGAGTCTAAGACAGGACACTGAAGCTTTCTTT. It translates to CAWSLRQDTEAFF. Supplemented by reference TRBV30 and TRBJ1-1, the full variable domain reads SQTIHQWPATLVQPVGSPLSLECTVEGTSNPNLYWYRQAAGRGLQLLFYSVGIGQISSEVPQNLSASRPQDRQFILSSKKLLLSDSGFYLCAWSLRQDTEAFFGQGTRLTVV.

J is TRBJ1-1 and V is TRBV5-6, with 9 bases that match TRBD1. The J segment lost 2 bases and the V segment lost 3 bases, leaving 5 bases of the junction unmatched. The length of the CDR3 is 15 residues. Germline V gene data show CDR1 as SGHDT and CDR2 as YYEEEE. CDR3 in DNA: TGTGCCAGCAGCTGGCCGGGACAGGGAAACACTGAAGCTTTCTTT. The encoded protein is CASSWPGQGNTEAFF. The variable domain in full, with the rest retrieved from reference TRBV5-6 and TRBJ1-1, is DAGVTQSPTHLIKTRGQQVTLRCSPKSGHDTVSWYQQALGQGPQFIFQYYEEEERQRGNFPDRFSGHQFPNYSSELNVNALLLGDSALYLCASSWPGQGNTEAFFGQGTRLTVV.

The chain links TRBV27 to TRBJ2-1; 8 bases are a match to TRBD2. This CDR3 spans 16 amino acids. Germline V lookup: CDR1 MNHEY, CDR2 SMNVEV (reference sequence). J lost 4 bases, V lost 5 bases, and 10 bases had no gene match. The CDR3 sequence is CASSIDTSGVYNEQFF. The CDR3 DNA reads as TGTGCCAGCAGTATAGATACTAGCGGAGTTTACAATGAGCAGTTCTTC.

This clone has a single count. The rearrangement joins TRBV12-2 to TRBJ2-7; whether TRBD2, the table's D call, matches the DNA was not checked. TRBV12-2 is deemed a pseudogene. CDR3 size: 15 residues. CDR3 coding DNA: TGTGCAAGTCCCCTGTTAGCGGGAGGGCTCTACGAGCAGTACGTC. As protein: CASPLLAGGLYEQYV.

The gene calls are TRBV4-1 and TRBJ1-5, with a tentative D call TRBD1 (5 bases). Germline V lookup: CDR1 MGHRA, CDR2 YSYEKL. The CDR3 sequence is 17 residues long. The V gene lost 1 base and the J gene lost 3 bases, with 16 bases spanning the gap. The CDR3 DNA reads TGCGCCAGCAGCCAAGCCTCCTGGGTAGGGGACAATCAGCCCCAGCATTTT. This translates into CASSQASWVGDNQPQHF.

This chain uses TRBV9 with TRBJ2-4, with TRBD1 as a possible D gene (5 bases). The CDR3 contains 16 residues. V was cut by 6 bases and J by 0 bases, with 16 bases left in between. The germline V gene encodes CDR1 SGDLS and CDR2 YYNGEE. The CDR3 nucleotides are TGTGCCAGCACCAAGGGGATGGGAATAGCCAAAAACATTCAGTACTTC. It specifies CASTKGMGIAKNIQYF.

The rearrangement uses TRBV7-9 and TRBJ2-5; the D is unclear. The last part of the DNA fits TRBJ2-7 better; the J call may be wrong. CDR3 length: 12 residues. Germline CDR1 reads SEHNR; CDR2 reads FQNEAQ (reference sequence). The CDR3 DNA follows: TGTGCCAGCAGCTTAAATACCTACGAGCAGTACTTC. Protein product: CASSLNTYEQYF.